One and the same sample provided the 4 T cell receptor beta chains below, sequenced in a study of shared clonotypes between healthy human individuals. Sequenced by immunoSEQ multiplex PCR; TCRdb stores in-frame clones only, minus some. Counted here are about half a million clones, approximately 79% occurring once; the ten biggest clones make up over 10%. The sample consisted of PBMCs. The receptors were gathered from a middle-aged woman in good health. Some clones in this sample may be carry-over from other donors' samples.

This clone has more than one count but fewer than ten. The chain couples TRBV5-1 to TRBJ1-3, with D unresolved. Trimming removed 0 bases from V and 0 bases from J, with 1 base in between. CDR1 and CDR2 from the germline V gene are SGHRS and YFSETQ. The CDR3 runs 13 residues. In DNA, the CDR3 is TGCGCCAGCAGCTTGGGCTCTGGAAACACCATATATTTT. Translating it yields CASSLGSGNTIYF. Combining the CDR3 with reference TRBV5-1 and TRBJ1-3 gives the whole variable domain KAGVTQTPRYLIKTRGQQVTLSCSPISGHRSVSWYQQTPGQGLQFLFEYFSETQRNKGNFPGRFSGRQFSNSRSEMNVSTLELGDSALYLCASSLGSGNTIYFGEGSWLTVV.

J is TRBJ2-5 and V is TRBV11-3, with D perhaps matching TRBD2 (6 bases). Germline V gives CDR1 SGHNT, CDR2 YENEEA. V was shortened by 5 bases and J by 4 bases, with 11 bases between the two germline ends. The CDR3 is made up of 13 amino acids. The CDR3 is CASSARETETQYF. The CDR3 coding sequence is TGTGCCAGCAGCGCCCGGGAGACAGAGACCCAGTACTTC.

The chain uses TRBV28 and TRBJ2-7, with TRBD2 as a possible D gene (6 bases). The germline V gene has CDR1 MDHEN and CDR2 SYDVKM. This CDR3 contains 15 residues. Trimming pared 7 bases from V and 9 bases from J, leaving 25 bases between. CDR3 region: CASTRTTSGLGVQYF. The CDR3 bases are TGTGCCAGCACGCGGACGACCTCGGGACTCGGGGTGCAGTACTTC.

This chain connects TRBV2 to TRBJ1-2; D unresolved. The CDR3 is 13 residues long. Germline V gives CDR1 SNHLY, CDR2 FYNNEI. V was trimmed by 4 bases and J by 0 bases, leaving 6 bases between them. CDR3 protein: CASSADTNYGYTF. In DNA, the CDR3 is TGTGCCAGCAGTGCTGACACTAACTATGGCTACACCTTC.